This T cell receptor (beta chain) was observed in a study of cytomegalovirus exposure and HLA in healthy donors. Study outcomes and limitations: The classifier reportedly diagnosed cytomegalovirus status with high sensitivity and specificity.

Per germline, CDR1 SQVTM and CDR2 ANQGSEA. V gave up 4 bases and J gave up 5 bases; unmatched junction bases: 3. The CDR3 contains 12 residues. This PCR relied on a set of 60 Vbeta primers and 13 Jbeta primers. TCRdb's table, derived via immunoSEQ multiplex PCR, lists solely in-frame clones and lacks some. Among some 120,000 clones listed, about 73% were seen once. A word on this clone: Antigen specificity is unknown.

The sequence was collected from a woman in her 40s in good health and CMV-seronegative. Sequencing was done on a sample of PBMCs. The rearrangement links TRBV29-1 to TRBJ2-7; 9 nucleotides match TRBD1. The CDR3: CSVAGTGNEQYF. DNA of the CDR3: TGCAGCGTTGCTGGGACAGGGAACGAGCAGTACTTC.